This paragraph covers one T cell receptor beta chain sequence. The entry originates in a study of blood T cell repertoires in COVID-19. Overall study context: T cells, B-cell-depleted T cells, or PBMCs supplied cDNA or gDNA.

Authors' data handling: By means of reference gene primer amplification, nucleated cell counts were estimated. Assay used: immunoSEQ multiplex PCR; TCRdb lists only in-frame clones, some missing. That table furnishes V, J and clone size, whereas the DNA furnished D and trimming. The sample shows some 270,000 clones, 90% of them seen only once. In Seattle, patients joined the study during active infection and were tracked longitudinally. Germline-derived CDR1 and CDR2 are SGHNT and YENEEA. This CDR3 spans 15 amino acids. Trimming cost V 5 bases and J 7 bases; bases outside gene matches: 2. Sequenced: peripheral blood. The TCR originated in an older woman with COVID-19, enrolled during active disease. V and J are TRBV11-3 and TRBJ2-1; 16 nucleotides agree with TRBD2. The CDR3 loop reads CASSQGLAGGNEQFF. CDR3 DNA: TGTGCCAGCAGCCAGGGACTAGCGGGGGGGAATGAGCAGTTCTTC.